The clone carrying this T cell receptor beta chain occurred a few times. Its antigen remains unknown. This sample is part of a study of vaccination and CD4 T cells after COVID-19. Across the whole study: Drawing of post-COVID samples took place a median roughly 100 days after diagnosis (range 35 to 161).

Cultured CD4+ T cells had their DNA profiled by the Oncomine TCR Beta short-read assay. Genomic DNA was taken out of cultured CD4+ T cells by extraction. Using its own MiXCR run on the PCR reads, TCRdb lists one record per CDR3 protein. Among around 2,700 distinct CDR3 sequences listed, about two fifths were seen once. V lost 4 bases and J 7 bases, leaving 21 bases between the germline ends. The length of the CDR3 is 16 residues. Germline CDR1 reads SGHRS; CDR2 reads YFSETQ. The treatment: approximately 10-day PBMC culture with coronavirus spike peptide pools or control peptides (ViraFEST assay). Samples of CD4+ T cells were obtained from the unexposed donor before the COVID-19 pandemic (2011-2018). T cells were expanded with peptide pools, and expanded clonotypes were identified by TCR sequencing. Cell supply allowing, SARS-CoV-2 S/N and four cold-coronavirus spikes probed unexposed-donor CD4+ T cells.

The chain is built from TRBV5-1 and TRBJ1-5; TRBD1 might be the D (5 bases). Sequenced material: CD4+ T cells from blood, cultured in vitro. The TCR originated in a human donor in good health. The CDR3 protein is CASSPDPGGSGQPQHF. The CDR3 DNA reads as TGCGCCAGCAGCCCAGACCCGGGGGGATCGGGGCAGCCCCAGCATTTT.